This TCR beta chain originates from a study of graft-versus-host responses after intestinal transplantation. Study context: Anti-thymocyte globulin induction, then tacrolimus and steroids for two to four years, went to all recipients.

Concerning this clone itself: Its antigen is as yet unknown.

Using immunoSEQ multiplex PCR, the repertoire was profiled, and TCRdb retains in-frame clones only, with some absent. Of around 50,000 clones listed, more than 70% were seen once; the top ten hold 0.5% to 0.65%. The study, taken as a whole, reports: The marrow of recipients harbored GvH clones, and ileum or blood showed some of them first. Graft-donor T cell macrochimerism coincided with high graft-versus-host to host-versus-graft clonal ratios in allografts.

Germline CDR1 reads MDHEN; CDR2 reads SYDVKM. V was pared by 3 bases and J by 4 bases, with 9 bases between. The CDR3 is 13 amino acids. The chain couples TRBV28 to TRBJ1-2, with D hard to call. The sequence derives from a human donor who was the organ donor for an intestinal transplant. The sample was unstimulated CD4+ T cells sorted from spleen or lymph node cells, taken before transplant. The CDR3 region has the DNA TGTGCCAGCAGTTTTAGCAGCTTCTATGGCTACACCTTC. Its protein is CASSFSSFYGYTF.